The present T cell receptor beta chain was sequenced within a study of cytomegalovirus exposure and HLA in healthy donors. Across the whole study: Approximately 77 million unique TCRs from HLA-typed donors were held in an early release of data.

PCR used 60 Vbeta primers and 13 Jbeta primers. The data were produced by immunoSEQ multiplex PCR, yet TCRdb's version contains in-frame clones alone and is incomplete. The sample lists 150,000 to 200,000 clones, around 82% occurring once. V lost 0 bases and J lost 5; bases outside the gene matches: 4. The CDR3 extends over 14 amino acids. Germline V CDR1 and CDR2: SGDLS, YYNGEE. Sample: PBMCs. The receptor was derived from a boy aged 5-17 years in good health and CMV-seronegative. This rearrangement joins TRBV9 to TRBJ2-7; 8 bases are shared with TRBD2. In DNA form, the CDR3 reads TGTGCCAGCAGCGTAGGGGCTAGCGGGCACGAGCAGTACTTC. Amino acid sequence: CASSVGASGHEQYF.